These 25 T cell receptor beta chains came from one sample sequenced in a study of molecular identifiers for immune sequencing clone quantification. From the PCR reads, TCRdb called clonotypes with MiXCR, one entry per CDR3 protein. The table has approximately 500,000 distinct CDR3 sequences, 20% to 25% seen once; the top ten hold 0.7% to 0.95%. The sample consisted of naive CD8+ T cells from blood, with Jurkat cell RNA spiked in. Noted subset: FACS-sorted CD8+CD4-CCR7+CD45RA+ naive T cells. The receptors here all came from a human donor in good health. Some libraries in this study had Jurkat cell RNA spiked in.

The J gene is TRBJ2-7, the V gene TRBV10-3; D is uncertain. Between the trimmed V and J ends, which lost 3 bases and 2 bases, there was a span of 17 bases. This CDR3 has 16 amino acids. The germline V gene encodes CDR1 ENHRY and CDR2 SYGVKD. Here the CDR3 reads CAISDYDRVQTYEQYF. DNA for the CDR3: TGTGCCATCAGTGATTACGACCGGGTCCAGACCTACGAGCAGTACTTC.

This rearrangement joins TRBV4-3 to TRBJ2-5, with 11 bases aligning to TRBD1. The trim removed 0 bases at V and 5 bases at J, leaving 5 bases unmatched. The CDR3 length is 16 residues. Germline lookup yields CDR1 LGHNA and CDR2 YSLEER. The CDR3 loop reads CASSQDRTGGRETQYF. CDR3 nucleotides: TGCGCCAGCAGCCAAGATCGGACAGGGGGCAGGGAGACCCAGTACTTC.

The sample holds many counts of this clonotype. This chain connects TRBV20-1 to TRBJ2-5, with D possibly being TRBD1 (5 bases). This CDR3 region has 15 residues. The germline V gene has CDR1 DFQATT and CDR2 SNEGSKA (reference sequence). V lost 0 bases, J lost 5 bases, and 16 bases lay in between. CDR3 sequence reads: CSARDLGLGVETQYF. The CDR3 coding sequence is TGCAGTGCTAGAGATCTGGGGCTAGGGGTGGAGACCCAGTACTTC.

In its sample, this clonotype was seen many times. V usage is TRBV6-2 or TRBV6-3 and J usage is TRBJ2-7, with a tentative D call TRBD2 (5 bases). V lost 4 bases and J lost 5, with 21 bases in between. Germline values: CDR1 MNHEY, CDR2 SVGEGT. This CDR3 has 16 residues. The DNA of the CDR3 is TGTGCCAGCAGTTCATCCCCGAGGGCCCCCCGTCACGAGCAGTACTTC. It specifies CASSSSPRAPRHEQYF.

Of note for this clonotype: It may be a read error: a sequence one base away is much more abundant. The chain recombines TRBV6-5 with TRBJ1-1, with 8 bases matching TRBD1. Germline V gene lookup returns CDR1 MNHEY and CDR2 SVGAGI. The junction had 8 bases not matched to a gene; V was cut back by 7 bases and J by 4 bases. CDR3 length: 14 residues. CDR3 residues: CASNSSGGFTEAFF. CDR3 coding DNA: TGTGCCAGCAATTCCTCAGGGGGCTTCACTGAAGCTTTCTTT.

This clonotype was observed many times. The CDR3 here is CASSGRDATSSYEQYF. In DNA form, the CDR3 reads TGTGCCAGCAGCGGCCGCGATGCGACGAGCTCCTACGAGCAGTACTTC. This sequence joins TRBV7-9 and TRBJ2-7; D not certain. This CDR3 comprises 16 residues. V lost 5 bases and J lost 0, with 17 bases in between. From germline, CDR1 is SEHNR and CDR2 FQNEAQ (reference sequence). Full variable domain (rest looked up from reference TRBV7-9 and TRBJ2-7): DTGVSQNPRHKITKRGQNVTFRCDPISEHNRLYWYRQTLGQGPEFLTYFQNEAQLEKSRLLSDRFSAERPKGSFSTLEIQRTEQGDSAMYLCASSGRDATSSYEQYFGPGTRLTVT.

The J gene is TRBJ1-2, the V gene TRBV19, with D unresolved. Trimming shortened V by 6 bases and J by 4 bases, and 18 bases separated the two germline ends. Germline assignment: CDR1 LNHDA and CDR2 SQIVND (reference sequence). CDR3 size: 15 residues. The CDR3: CASSADDGIPYGYTF. The CDR3 DNA reads as TGTGCCAGTAGCGCCGACGACGGAATACCCTATGGCTACACCTTC.

The rearrangement joins TRBV19 to TRBJ2-5; TRBD1 might be the D (6 bases). Germline CDR1 is LNHDA and CDR2 is SQIVND (reference sequence). The CDR3 totals 15 residues. Trimming stripped 6 bases from V and 4 bases from J, with 18 bases between. Here the CDR3 DNA reads TGTGCCAGTAGCATGGCCGCCACAGGGACAGAGACCCAGTACTTC. It is translated as CASSMAATGTETQYF. The variable domain in full, with the rest retrieved from reference TRBV19 and TRBJ2-5, is DGGITQSPKYLFRKEGQNVTLSCEQNLNHDAMYWYRQDPGQGLRLIYYSQIVNDFQKGDIAEGYSVSREKKESFPLTVTSAQKNPTAFYLCASSMAATGTETQYFGPGTRLLVL.

In the case of this clonotype: A much larger clone is a single base away; this may be a read error. V and J are TRBV27 and TRBJ1-1; no reliable D call. This CDR3 region has 14 residues. V lost 2 bases to trimming and J lost 0 bases, with 7 bases between them. Looked up from germline, CDR1 is MNHEY and CDR2 is SMNVEV (reference sequence). CDR3 bases: TGTGCCAGCAGTTTACATGCGTTGAACACTGAAGCTTTCTTT. As protein: CASSLHALNTEAFF.

This clonotype is labeled medium-sized. The CDR3, as DNA: TGTGCCTGTTGCGGGGCGGGAGATTCCTACGAGCAGTACTTC. It is translated as CACCGAGDSYEQYF. The chain employs TRBV30 and TRBJ2-7, with 7 bases matching TRBD2. With V trimmed by 6 bases and J by 1 base, 9 bases remained unmatched. CDR1 is GTSNPN, CDR2 SVGIG, per germline (reference sequence). The CDR3 length is 14 residues.

The CDR3 loop reads CASSYFLAGGTSTDTQYF. As DNA, the CDR3 is TGTGCCAGCAGTTACTTTCTAGCGGGGGGAACTAGCACAGATACGCAGTATTTT. V is TRBV6-6 and J is TRBJ2-3; TRBD2 agrees at 11 bases. The CDR3 runs to 18 residues. CDR1 and CDR2 (germline): MNHNY, SVGAGI (reference sequence). V lost 1 base to trimming and J lost 0 bases; unmatched junction nucleotides: 6.

About this clonotype itself: A read error is possible here, since a much larger clone lies one base away. No conserved phenylalanine or tryptophan ends this CDR3, so it is likely a read error. The chain uses TRBV20-1 and TRBJ2-7, with D maybe TRBD1 (6 bases). The CDR3 runs 14 residues. Trimming cost V 0 bases and J 6 bases, with 15 bases left between them. In germline, CDR1 is DFQATT, CDR2 SNEGSKA (reference sequence). DNA for the CDR3: TGCAGTGCTAGAGATGGGGGCTGGACCTCCGAGCAGTACCTC. It specifies CSARDGGWTSEQYL.

Comment on this clonotype: Germline is not matched at one junction end, which may reflect a read error. This chain's CDR3 is CSAGQQNTGGLFF. CDR3 sequence (DNA): TGCAGTGCCGGACAGCAGAACACCGGGGGGCTGTTTTTT. The chain employs TRBV20-1 and TRBJ2-2; TRBD1 or TRBD2 may be the D gene (6 bases each). CDR3 length: 13 amino acids. Germline CDR1 and CDR2: DFQATT and SNEGSKA (reference sequence).

This clonotype was counted ten times or more. The gene calls are TRBV7-8 and TRBJ2-3; a weak D match, TRBD1 (5 bases). The CDR3 extends over 14 amino acids. In germline, CDR1 is SGHVS, CDR2 FQNEAQ. Trimming took off 5 bases at V and 0 bases at J, with 9 bases between the two ends. CDR3 in amino acids: CASSRQSSTDTQYF. The CDR3 DNA reads as TGTGCCAGCAGCCGACAGTCTAGCACAGATACGCAGTATTTT. Combining the CDR3 with reference TRBV7-8 and TRBJ2-3 gives the whole variable domain GAGVSQSPRYKVAKRGQDVALRCDPISGHVSLFWYQQALGQGPEFLTYFQNEAQLDKSGLPSDRFFAERPEGSVSTLKIQRTQQEDSAVYLCASSRQSSTDTQYFGPGTRLTVL.

This clonotype was detected only a few times. The chain has TRBV29-1 and TRBJ2-5; TRBD2 aligns across 10 bases. The length of the CDR3 is 12 residues. From germline, CDR1 is SQVTM and CDR2 ANQGSEA. The V segment lost 4 bases and the J segment 4 bases; nucleotides outside the gene matches: 0. This CDR3 is CSVVAGGETQYF. The CDR3 DNA reads TGCAGCGTTGTAGCGGGGGGAGAGACCCAGTACTTC.

A remark on this clonotype: This may come from a read error, since a much larger clone is one base off. The chain has TRBV6-2 or TRBV6-3 and TRBJ1-2, with D maybe TRBD1 (6 bases). With 5 bases removed from V and 4 bases from J, the gap between germline ends came to 17 bases. The CDR3 consists of 15 residues. In germline, CDR1 is MNHEY, CDR2 SVGEGT. The CDR3 spells CASSPHTGGGYGYTF. CDR3 bases: TGTGCCAGCAGTCCGCATACTGGGGGCGGCTATGGCTACACCTTC.

This clonotype showed up many times. The J gene is TRBJ1-4, the V gene TRBV7-8, with TRBD1 identical over 8 bases. Germline trimming cut 5 bases from V and 7 bases from J; bases unmatched to any gene: 9. CDR1 and CDR2 (germline): SGHVS, FQNEAQ. The CDR3 is 15 amino acids. The CDR3 nucleotides are TGTGCCAGCAGCCAGAGACAGGGGTTTTTTGAAAAACTGTTTTTT. It is translated as CASSQRQGFFEKLFF. The full variable domain, completed using reference TRBV7-8 and TRBJ1-4, is GAGVSQSPRYKVAKRGQDVALRCDPISGHVSLFWYQQALGQGPEFLTYFQNEAQLDKSGLPSDRFFAERPEGSVSTLKIQRTQQEDSAVYLCASSQRQGFFEKLFFGSGTQLSVL.

In this sample, this clonotype turned up a few times. The V gene is TRBV30, the J gene TRBJ1-2; a possible D gene is TRBD1 (5 bases). The V end was cut by 2 bases, the J end by 7 bases, with 17 bases between. The CDR3 loop spans 14 amino acids. The germline V gene has CDR1 GTSNPN and CDR2 SVGIG (reference sequence). The CDR3 reads CAWSPTRDGPGYTF. The CDR3 DNA reads TGTGCCTGGAGTCCGACTCGGGACGGTCCTGGCTACACCTTC.

In the case of this clonotype: Since no conserved phenylalanine or tryptophan closes the CDR3, a read error is the likely cause. The chain employs TRBV12-3 or TRBV12-4 and TRBJ1-2, with D unclear. This CDR3 has 13 residues. V was clipped by 1 base and J by 4 bases, with 7 bases between them. CDR3 in DNA: TGTGCCAGCAGTTTAGGGACTCCCTATGGCTACACCCTC. Its translation: CASSLGTPYGYTL.

The sample holds many counts of this clonotype. This chain joins TRBV4-1 and TRBJ2-7; possibly TRBD1 for D (6 bases). The CDR3 length is 16 residues. Trimming cost V 0 bases and J 2 bases, with 14 bases left between them. CDR1 and CDR2 (germline): MGHRA, YSYEKL. This CDR3 is CASSQEGHPNPYEQYF. CDR3 DNA sequence: TGCGCCAGCAGCCAAGAGGGACACCCAAACCCCTACGAGCAGTACTTC.

This clonotype was counted many times. The V gene is TRBV7-9, the J gene TRBJ2-3, with D uncertain. Per the germline V gene, CDR1 is SEHNR and CDR2 is FQNEAQ (reference sequence). V lost 1 base to trimming and J lost 4 bases, with 6 bases between them. The CDR3 consists of 13 residues. CDR3 residues: CASSLVVSDTQYF. The DNA for the CDR3 is TGTGCCAGCAGCTTAGTTGTGTCAGATACGCAGTATTTT.

Notes on this clonotype: A read error may be the cause here, since a much bigger clone is one base away. V is TRBV7-9 and J is TRBJ2-1; TRBD2 matches at 8 bases. This CDR3 is built from 16 residues. CDR1 SEHNR and CDR2 FQNEAQ come from the germline V gene (reference sequence). The DNA for the CDR3 is TGTACCAGCAGCTCCAGAGCCGGGACTAGGAGGACTGAGCAGTTCTTC. Translated: CTSSSRAGTRRTEQFF. Variable domain in full (rest from reference TRBV7-9 and TRBJ2-1): DTGVSQNPRHKITKRGQNVTFRCDPISEHNRLYWYRQTLGQGPEFLTYFQNEAQLEKSRLLSDRFSAERPKGSFSTLEIQRTEQGDSAMYLCTSSSRAGTRRTEQFFGPGTRLTVL.

Ten or more counts support this clonotype. This sequence joins TRBV7-2 and TRBJ2-7, with TRBD1 matching over 8 bases. Germline V CDR1 and CDR2: SGHTA, FQGNSA. The ends lost 1 base at V and 3 bases at J; junction bases unmatched: 8. The CDR3 is 16 amino acids. CDR3 DNA sequence: TGTGCCAGCAGCTTAGATATCCAGGGGGCCGGCTACGAGCAGTACTTC. The encoded protein is CASSLDIQGAGYEQYF. Full variable domain (outside the CDR3, taken from reference TRBV7-2 and TRBJ2-7): GAGVSQSPSNKVTEKGKDVELRCDPISGHTALYWYRQSLGQGLEFLIYFQGNSAPDKSGLPSDRFSAERTGGSVSTLTIQRTQQEDSAVYLCASSLDIQGAGYEQYFGPGTRLTVT.

As regards this clonotype: A much larger clonotype is one base distant, so this may be a read error. The gene calls are TRBV6-2 or TRBV6-3 and TRBJ1-5; D is unresolved. The CDR3 has 14 amino acids. From germline, CDR1 is MNHEY and CDR2 SVGEGT. The CDR3 protein is CASSYYSFGQPPHF. In nucleotides, the CDR3 is TGTGCCAGCAGTTACTATTCCTTTGGTCAGCCCCCGCATTTT.

This clonotype was counted at least ten times. The rearrangement joins TRBV21-1 to TRBJ1-4; the table's TRBD1 call for D was not verified on the DNA. TRBV21-1 is a pseudogene locus. The CDR3 length is 17 residues. CDR3 loop: CASSKPITGGINVELFF. CDR3 DNA: TGTGCCAGCAGCAAACCCATAACAGGGGGGATAAATGTCGAACTGTTTTTT.